The present entry profiles one TCR beta chain with its context. In the study's own analysis: Reference gene primer amplification yielded estimated nucleated cell counts. Sequencing was performed with immunoSEQ multiplex PCR; in TCRdb, only in-frame clones are kept and a portion is missing. Clonal size and the V and J genes are those of that table, whereas D and trimming came from the DNA. The repertoire includes thousands of clones, about 88% of them detected once, and 7.2% sits in the top ten. This entry belongs to a study of blood T cell repertoires in COVID-19. Germline-derived CDR1 and CDR2 are SGHAT and FQNNGV. J gave up 3 bases and V 6 bases, and 4 bases lay outside the gene matches. The CDR3 consists of 14 residues.

The rearrangement uses TRBV11-2 and TRBJ2-2, with TRBD1 matching over 7 bases. Sequenced sample: peripheral blood. The receptor comes from a human donor with active COVID-19. The donor label of this sample is uncertain. CDR3 nucleotides: TGTGCCAGCAGTCTACAGGGGTACACCGGGGAGCTGTTTTTT. This encodes CASSLQGYTGELFF.